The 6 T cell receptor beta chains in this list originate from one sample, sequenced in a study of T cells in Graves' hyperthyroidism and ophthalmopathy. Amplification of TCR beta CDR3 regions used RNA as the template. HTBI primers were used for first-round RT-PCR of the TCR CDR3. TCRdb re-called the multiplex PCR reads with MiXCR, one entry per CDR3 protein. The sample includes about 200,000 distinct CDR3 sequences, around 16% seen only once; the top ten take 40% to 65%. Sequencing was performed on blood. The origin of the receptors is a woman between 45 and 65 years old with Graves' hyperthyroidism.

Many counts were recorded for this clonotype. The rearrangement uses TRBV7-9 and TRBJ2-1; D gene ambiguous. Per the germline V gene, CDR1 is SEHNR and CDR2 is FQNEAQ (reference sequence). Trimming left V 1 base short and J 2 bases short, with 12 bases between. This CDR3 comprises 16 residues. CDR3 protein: CASSLVGGVAYNEQFF. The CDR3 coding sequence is TGTGCCAGCAGCTTAGTAGGCGGAGTAGCCTACAATGAGCAGTTCTTC. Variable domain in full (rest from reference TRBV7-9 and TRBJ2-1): DTGVSQNPRHKITKRGQNVTFRCDPISEHNRLYWYRQTLGQGPEFLTYFQNEAQLEKSRLLSDRFSAERPKGSFSTLEIQRTEQGDSAMYLCASSLVGGVAYNEQFFGPGTRLTVL.

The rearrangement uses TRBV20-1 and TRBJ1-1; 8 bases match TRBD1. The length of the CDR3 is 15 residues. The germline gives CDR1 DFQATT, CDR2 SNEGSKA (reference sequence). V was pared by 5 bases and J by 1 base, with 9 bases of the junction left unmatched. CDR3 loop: CSAPRTGTGNTEAFF. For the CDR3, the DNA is TGCAGTGCTCCTCGGACCGGGACAGGGAACACTGAAGCTTTCTTT.

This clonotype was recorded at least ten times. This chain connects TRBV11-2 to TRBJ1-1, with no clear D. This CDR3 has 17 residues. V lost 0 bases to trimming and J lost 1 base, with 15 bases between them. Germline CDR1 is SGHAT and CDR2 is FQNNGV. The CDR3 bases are TGTGCCAGCAGCTTAGACATAGCCGCCGTTGGGAACACTGAAGCTTTCTTT. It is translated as CASSLDIAAVGNTEAFF.

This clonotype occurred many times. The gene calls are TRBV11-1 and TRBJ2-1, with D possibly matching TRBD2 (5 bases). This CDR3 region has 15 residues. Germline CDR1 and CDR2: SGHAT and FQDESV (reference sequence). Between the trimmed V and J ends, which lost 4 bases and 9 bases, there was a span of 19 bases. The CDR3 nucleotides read TGTGCCAGCAGCTACCCCGGACTGACTCCGGGTGAGCAGTTCTTC. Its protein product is CASSYPGLTPGEQFF. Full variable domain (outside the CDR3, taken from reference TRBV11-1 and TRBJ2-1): EAEVAQSPRYKITEKSQAVAFWCDPISGHATLYWYRQILGQGPELLVQFQDESVVDDSQLPKDRFSAERLKGVDSTLKIQPAELGDSAMYLCASSYPGLTPGEQFFGPGTRLTVL.

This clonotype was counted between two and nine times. The CDR3 nucleotides read TGCGCCAGCAGCCAACGGACAGGGGAAGCTTTCTTT. Translation gives CASSQRTGEAFF. The rearrangement joins TRBV4-1 to TRBJ1-1, with 8 bases identical to TRBD1. Germline trimming cut 2 bases from V and 8 bases from J; bases unmatched to any gene: 1. In germline, CDR1 is MGHRA, CDR2 YSYEKL. This CDR3 is 12 amino acids long.

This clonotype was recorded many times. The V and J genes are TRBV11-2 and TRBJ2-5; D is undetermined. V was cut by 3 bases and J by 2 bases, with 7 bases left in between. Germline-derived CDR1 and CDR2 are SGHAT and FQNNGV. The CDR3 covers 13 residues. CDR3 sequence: CASSFYIQETQYF. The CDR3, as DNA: TGTGCCAGCAGCTTCTACATACAAGAGACCCAGTACTTC.